Listed below are T cell receptor beta chains from one sample, sequenced in a study of blood T cell repertoires in COVID-19. Sequenced by immunoSEQ multiplex PCR; TCRdb stores in-frame clones only, minus some. This table has roughly 41,000 clones, about 88% appearing once. Sequences were obtained from peripheral blood. Every receptor here comes from a man aged 55 to 69 with active COVID-19. CDR3s include the opening cysteine and the closing phenylalanine or tryptophan. The order of the fields is CDR3 length, V gene, clone size, D gene, J gene, CDR3 DNA, CDR3 protein. The D gene is left open where the match is weak. A row's size may be missing; if present it is once, few, many or a size class.

len: 17; v_gene: TRBV29-1; abundance: -; d_gene: -; j_gene: TRBJ2-6; CDR3nt: TGCAGCGTTGGGGGTGGCGGGGTGAGCTCTGGGGCCAACGTCCTGACTTTC; CDR3aa: CSVGGGGVSSGANVLTF
len: 16; v_gene: TRBV18; abundance: -; d_gene: -; j_gene: TRBJ2-7; CDR3nt: TGTGCCAGCTCACCTTGGGACTCGGGCCGAACCTACGAGCAGTACTTC; CDR3aa: CASSPWDSGRTYEQYF
len: 12; v_gene: TRBV28; abundance: -; d_gene: -; j_gene: TRBJ1-2; CDR3nt: TGTGCCAGCCTGCAGGGCCCCTATGGCTACACCTTC; CDR3aa: CASLQGPYGYTF
len: 18; v_gene: TRBV5-1; abundance: -; d_gene: TRBD2; j_gene: TRBJ2-2; CDR3nt: TGCGCCAGCAGCTTAGGTCCTAGCGGGAGCCTTAACACCGGGGAGCTGTTTTTT; CDR3aa: CASSLGPSGSLNTGELFF
len: 16; v_gene: TRBV4-1; abundance: few; d_gene: -; j_gene: TRBJ2-2; CDR3nt: TGCGCCAGCAGCCAACCCGGAGGGGCTTCAAGGCGGGAGCTGTTTTTT; CDR3aa: CASSQPGGASRRELFF
len: 15; v_gene: TRBV28; abundance: -; d_gene: -; j_gene: TRBJ2-2; CDR3nt: TGTGCCAGCAGTTTAGGGCGATGGGACACCGGGGAGCTGTTTTTT; CDR3aa: CASSLGRWDTGELFF
len: 13; v_gene: TRBV7-2; abundance: once; d_gene: TRBD1; j_gene: TRBJ1-1; CDR3nt: TGTGCCAGCAGTTTACTCCAGGGGGTTGAAGCTTTCTTT; CDR3aa: CASSLLQGVEAFF
len: 13; v_gene: TRBV19; abundance: -; d_gene: -; j_gene: TRBJ2-5; CDR3nt: TGTGCCAGTAGTATTAACAGCCAAGAGACCCAGTACTTC; CDR3aa: CASSINSQETQYF
len: 14; v_gene: TRBV5-1; abundance: -; d_gene: -; j_gene: TRBJ2-5; CDR3nt: TGCGCCAGCAGCTTGGATCCGGGGTCGGAGACCCAGTACTTC; CDR3aa: CASSLDPGSETQYF
len: 15; v_gene: TRBV18; abundance: -; d_gene: -; j_gene: TRBJ2-7; CDR3nt: TGTGCCAGCTCACCACTAGAAACCGGAGTCGGCGAGCAGTACTTC; CDR3aa: CASSPLETGVGEQYF
len: 15; v_gene: TRBV6-5; abundance: few; d_gene: -; j_gene: TRBJ2-7; CDR3nt: TGTGCCAGCAGTTACGGAGGGGTCGGTTCCTACGAGCAGTACTTC; CDR3aa: CASSYGGVGSYEQYF
len: 16; v_gene: TRBV4-1; abundance: -; d_gene: TRBD1; j_gene: TRBJ2-3; CDR3nt: TGCGCCAGCAGCCAATCGACAGGGACCCTCACAGATACGCAGTATTTT; CDR3aa: CASSQSTGTLTDTQYF
len: 15; v_gene: TRBV5-5; abundance: -; d_gene: TRBD1; j_gene: TRBJ2-7; CDR3nt: TGTGCCAGCAGCCCGCGAACCAGGGGGCCCTACGAGCAGTACTTC; CDR3aa: CASSPRTRGPYEQYF
len: 19; v_gene: TRBV7-3; abundance: -; d_gene: TRBD2; j_gene: TRBJ2-1; CDR3nt: TGTGCCAGCAGTTCTACTAGCGGGAGGGCCTGGGGAGGATACAATGAGCAGTTCTTC; CDR3aa: CASSSTSGRAWGGYNEQFF
len: 17; v_gene: TRBV6-2/TRBV6-3; abundance: -; d_gene: TRBD1; j_gene: TRBJ2-6; CDR3nt: TGTGCCAGCAGTAGGACAGGGGGCCTCTCTGGGGCCAACGTCCTGACTTTC; CDR3aa: CASSRTGGLSGANVLTF
len: 14; v_gene: TRBV9; abundance: -; d_gene: -; j_gene: TRBJ1-2; CDR3nt: TGTGCCAGCAGCGTAGCGGCAGGGAACTATGGCTACACCTTC; CDR3aa: CASSVAAGNYGYTF
len: 16; v_gene: TRBV11-2; abundance: -; d_gene: TRBD2; j_gene: TRBJ2-2; CDR3nt: TGTGCCAGCAGCACCCGGACTAGCGGGAGGGCCGGGGAGCTGTTTTTT; CDR3aa: CASSTRTSGRAGELFF
len: 16; v_gene: TRBV27; abundance: -; d_gene: -; j_gene: TRBJ2-7; CDR3nt: TGTGCCAGCAGTTCCGCCCACAGGGGAGGATCCTACGAGCAGTACTTC; CDR3aa: CASSSAHRGGSYEQYF
len: 12; v_gene: TRBV27; abundance: -; d_gene: -; j_gene: TRBJ1-5; CDR3nt: TGTGCCAGCAGACAGGGCAATCAGCCCCAGCATTTT; CDR3aa: CASRQGNQPQHF
len: 14; v_gene: TRBV27; abundance: -; d_gene: -; j_gene: TRBJ2-7; CDR3nt: TGTGCCAGCAGCCGTACGACAGGTACCTACGAGCAGTACTTC; CDR3aa: CASSRTTGTYEQYF
len: 18; v_gene: TRBV24-1; abundance: -; d_gene: TRBD2; j_gene: TRBJ2-2; CDR3nt: TGTGCCACGAGCTCCGGGACTAGCGGGAGATCGGGCACCGGGGAGCTGTTTTTT; CDR3aa: CATSSGTSGRSGTGELFF
len: 15; v_gene: TRBV6-2/TRBV6-3; abundance: -; d_gene: TRBD1; j_gene: TRBJ1-2; CDR3nt: TGTGCCAGCAGTTACGACGAGGGGGCTACTTATGGCTACACCTTC; CDR3aa: CASSYDEGATYGYTF
len: 16; v_gene: TRBV7-2; abundance: -; d_gene: -; j_gene: TRBJ1-2; CDR3nt: TGTGCCAGCAGCTTAGCGGGAGGGCAGGGGCACTATGGCTACACCTTC; CDR3aa: CASSLAGGQGHYGYTF
len: 16; v_gene: TRBV6-4; abundance: -; d_gene: TRBD2; j_gene: TRBJ2-1; CDR3nt: TGTGCCAGCAGCCGTGAGCGGGAAGGGTCCTACAATGAGCAGTTCTTC; CDR3aa: CASSREREGSYNEQFF
len: 15; v_gene: TRBV5-1; abundance: -; d_gene: -; j_gene: TRBJ2-1; CDR3nt: TGCGCCAGCAGCCCAACAGAATCCCGGGGCAATGAGCAGTTCTTC; CDR3aa: CASSPTESRGNEQFF
len: 16; v_gene: TRBV7-2; abundance: -; d_gene: TRBD1; j_gene: TRBJ1-3; CDR3nt: TGTGCCAGCAGCTTAGTCACAGGGGGATATGGAAACACCATATATTTT; CDR3aa: CASSLVTGGYGNTIYF
len: 16; v_gene: TRBV11-2; abundance: -; d_gene: TRBD2; j_gene: TRBJ2-7; CDR3nt: TGTGCCAGCAGCTCCCCCAGACTAGCGGGATCCTACGAGCAGTACTTC; CDR3aa: CASSSPRLAGSYEQYF
len: 16; v_gene: TRBV19; abundance: -; d_gene: TRBD2; j_gene: TRBJ2-1; CDR3nt: TGTGCCAGTAGTATCCCACTAGCGGGAGGCTACAATGAGCAGTTCTTC; CDR3aa: CASSIPLAGGYNEQFF
len: 16; v_gene: TRBV7-9; abundance: -; d_gene: TRBD1; j_gene: TRBJ1-6; CDR3nt: TGTGCCAGCAGCATGGGACAGGGGGCGATGGATTCACCCCTCCACTTT; CDR3aa: CASSMGQGAMDSPLHF
len: 15; v_gene: TRBV11-1; abundance: -; d_gene: TRBD2; j_gene: TRBJ2-1; CDR3nt: TGTGCCAGCAGCACACGAGGGACTAGCGGCAATGAGCAGTTCTTC; CDR3aa: CASSTRGTSGNEQFF
len: 18; v_gene: TRBV6-4; abundance: -; d_gene: TRBD1; j_gene: TRBJ2-3; CDR3nt: TGTGCCAGCAGTGACTGGGGGACAGGGAAGGGGGACACAGATACGCAGTATTTT; CDR3aa: CASSDWGTGKGDTDTQYF
len: 15; v_gene: TRBV6-2/TRBV6-3; abundance: -; d_gene: TRBD1; j_gene: TRBJ2-7; CDR3nt: TGTGCCAGCAGTTGGGGGACAGGGATGTTGAACGAGCAGTACTTC; CDR3aa: CASSWGTGMLNEQYF
len: 18; v_gene: TRBV5-1; abundance: -; d_gene: TRBD2; j_gene: TRBJ2-7; CDR3nt: TGCGCCAGCAGCTTGGCCGGACTAGCGGGAGCAATTTCCTACGAGCAGTACTTC; CDR3aa: CASSLAGLAGAISYEQYF
len: 15; v_gene: TRBV7-3; abundance: -; d_gene: TRBD2; j_gene: TRBJ2-2; CDR3nt: TGTGCCAGCAGCTTATTAGCGGGAGGGGCCGGGGAGCTGTTTTTT; CDR3aa: CASSLLAGGAGELFF
len: 13; v_gene: TRBV15; abundance: -; d_gene: -; j_gene: TRBJ1-1; CDR3nt: TGTGCCACCAGCAGAGAGAGGAACACTGAAGCTTTCTTT; CDR3aa: CATSRERNTEAFF
len: 15; v_gene: TRBV11-2; abundance: -; d_gene: -; j_gene: TRBJ1-2; CDR3nt: TGTGCCAGCAGCTTAACGGGACAACCTAACTATGGCTACACCTTC; CDR3aa: CASSLTGQPNYGYTF
len: 16; v_gene: TRBV10-3; abundance: -; d_gene: TRBD1; j_gene: TRBJ2-2; CDR3nt: TGTGCCATCAGTGAGTTCTGGGACAGGGTCACCGGGGAGCTGTTTTTT; CDR3aa: CAISEFWDRVTGELFF
len: 15; v_gene: TRBV27; abundance: -; d_gene: TRBD1; j_gene: TRBJ1-2; CDR3nt: TGTGCCAGCAGTTTGAATCCAGGGGGTACGGGTGGCTACACCTTC; CDR3aa: CASSLNPGGTGGYTF
len: 14; v_gene: TRBV2; abundance: -; d_gene: TRBD1; j_gene: TRBJ1-4; CDR3nt: TGTGCCAGCAGTGTACAGGGGACTAATGAAAAACTGTTTTTT; CDR3aa: CASSVQGTNEKLFF
len: 14; v_gene: TRBV28; abundance: once; d_gene: TRBD1; j_gene: TRBJ2-4; CDR3nt: TGTGCCAGCAGTTTGGACAGGGTGGAAAACATTCAGTACTTC; CDR3aa: CASSLDRVENIQYF
len: 14; v_gene: TRBV10-3; abundance: -; d_gene: TRBD1; j_gene: TRBJ2-7; CDR3nt: TGTGCCATCAGTGAGGGGACAGGGGGCGACGAGCAGTACTTC; CDR3aa: CAISEGTGGDEQYF
len: 15; v_gene: TRBV5-5; abundance: -; d_gene: TRBD2; j_gene: TRBJ2-3; CDR3nt: TGTGCCAGCAGCTCTACTAGCGGGAACACAGATACGCAGTATTTT; CDR3aa: CASSSTSGNTDTQYF
len: 14; v_gene: TRBV18; abundance: -; d_gene: TRBD1; j_gene: TRBJ2-5; CDR3nt: TGTGCCAGCTCACCCCTCAGGGGGCTGGAGACCCAGTACTTC; CDR3aa: CASSPLRGLETQYF
len: 13; v_gene: TRBV2; abundance: -; d_gene: -; j_gene: TRBJ2-7; CDR3nt: TGTGCCAGCGTGTCCACTTACTCCTACGAGCAGTACTTC; CDR3aa: CASVSTYSYEQYF